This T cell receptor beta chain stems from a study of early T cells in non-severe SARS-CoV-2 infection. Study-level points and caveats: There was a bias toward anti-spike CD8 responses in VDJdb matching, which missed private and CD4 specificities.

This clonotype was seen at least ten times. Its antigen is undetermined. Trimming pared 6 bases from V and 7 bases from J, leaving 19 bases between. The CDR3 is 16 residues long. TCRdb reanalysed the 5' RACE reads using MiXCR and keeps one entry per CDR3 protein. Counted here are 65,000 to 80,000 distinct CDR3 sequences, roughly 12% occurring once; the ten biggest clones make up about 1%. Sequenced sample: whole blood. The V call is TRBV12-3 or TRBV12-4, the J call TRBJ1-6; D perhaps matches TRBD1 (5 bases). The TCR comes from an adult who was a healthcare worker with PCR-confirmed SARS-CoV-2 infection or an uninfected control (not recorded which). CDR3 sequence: CASSLQLTAFNSPLHF. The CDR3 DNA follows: TGTGCCAGCAGCCTACAATTGACAGCTTTCAATTCACCCCTCCACTTT.